This entry is about one T cell receptor beta chain. The antigen remains unidentified. The data were obtained in a study of T cells in localized non-small cell lung cancer. Study-wide findings and caveats: A single tumor region was sequenced, leaving heterogeneity possible. Longer survival (overall) was linked to higher T cell density in blood. Clonality of T cells reached its maximum in uninvolved adjacent lung, surpassing tumor. Adjacent lung exhibited a median of 57 among the 100 most abundant tumor clones.

Germline CDR1 SGDLS, CDR2 YYNGEE. The CDR3 length is 14 residues. Trimming pared 2 bases from V and 6 bases from J, leaving 15 bases between. Here immunoSEQ multiplex PCR was the method, and the copy in TCRdb shows in-frame clones only, minus some. Among 20,000 or so clones listed, 75% to 85% were seen once. The sequencing here drew on peripheral blood, taken before any cancer treatment. V and J are TRBV9 and TRBJ2-7; a possible D gene is TRBD2 (7 bases). The sequence derives from a man between 40 and 69 years old with stage I lung adenocarcinoma. CDR3 protein: CASSVGGGASEQYF. For the CDR3, the DNA is TGTGCCAGCAGCGTTGGAGGGGGGGCCTCCGAGCAGTACTTC.